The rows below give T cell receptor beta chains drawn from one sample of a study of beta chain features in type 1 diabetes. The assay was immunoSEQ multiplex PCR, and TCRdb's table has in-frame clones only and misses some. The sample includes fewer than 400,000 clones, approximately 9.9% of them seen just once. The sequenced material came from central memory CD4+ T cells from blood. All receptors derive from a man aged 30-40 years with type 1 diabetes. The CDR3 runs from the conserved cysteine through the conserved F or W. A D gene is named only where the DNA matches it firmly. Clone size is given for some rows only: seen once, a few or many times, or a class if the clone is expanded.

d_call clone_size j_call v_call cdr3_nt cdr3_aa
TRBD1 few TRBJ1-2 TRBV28 TGTGCCAGCAGTTTATCCTCTACAGGGGGCTATGGCTACACCTTC CASSLSSTGGYGYTF
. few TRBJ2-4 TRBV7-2 TGTGCCAGCAGCTTAGCGGCAGGGATGGCCATTCAGTACTTC CASSLAAGMAIQYF
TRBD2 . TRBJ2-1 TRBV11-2 TGTGCCAGCAGCCCCAGTTTAGCGGGGGGGCTTTACAATGAGCAGTTCTTC CASSPSLAGGLYNEQFF
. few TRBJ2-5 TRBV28 TGTGCCAGCAGTTTTGGGTCAGGGGTGTTGGAGGAGACCCAGTACTTC CASSFGSGVLEETQYF
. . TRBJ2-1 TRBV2 TGTGCCAGCAGTGAGTTTTCCAGGGTTAATGAGCAGTTCTTC CASSEFSRVNEQFF
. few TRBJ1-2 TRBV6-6 TGTGCCAGCAGTTACAGCGACCCTATCGGCTACACCTTC CASSYSDPIGYTF
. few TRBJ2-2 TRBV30 TGTGCCTGGAGTGTTTCAGGGGCCGGGGAGCTGTTTTTT CAWSVSGAGELFF
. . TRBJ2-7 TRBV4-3 TGCGCCAGCAGCCAGATCACGGGGGATAGTTACGAGCAGTACTTC CASSQITGDSYEQYF
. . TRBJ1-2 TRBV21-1 TGTGCCAGCCCGCCAAAAGAAGGACGCTTTAACTATGGCTACACCTTC CASPPKEGRFNYGYTF
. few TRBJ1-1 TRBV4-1 TGCGCCAGCAGCCAAGATCCGAGGACAGTAATCAAAGCTTTCTTT CASSQDPRTVIKAFF
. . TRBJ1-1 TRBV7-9 TGTGCTTGGGAAAGGGGCAACACTGAAGCTTTCTTT CAWERGNTEAFF
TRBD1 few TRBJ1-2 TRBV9 TGTGCCAGCAGCGGGGGACAGAAGGCCTATGGCTACACCTTC CASSGGQKAYGYTF
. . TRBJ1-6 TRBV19 TGTGCCACCCAGACTGTGAAGTCTTCACCCCTCCACTTT CATQTVKSSPLHF
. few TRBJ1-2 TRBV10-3 TGTGCCATCAGGGGGACCGCCCTTAACTATGGCTACACCTTC CAIRGTALNYGYTF
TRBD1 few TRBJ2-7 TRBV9 TGTGCCAGCAGCCCACGAGGACAGGGGAACTACGAGCAGTACTTC CASSPRGQGNYEQYF
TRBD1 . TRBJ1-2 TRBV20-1 TGCAGTGCTATTACAGGGGATGGCTACACCTTC CSAITGDGYTF
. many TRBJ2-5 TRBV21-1 TGTGCCAGCAGCAAAGACCGATCGGGGGGCGAAGAGACCCAGTACTTC CASSKDRSGGEETQYF
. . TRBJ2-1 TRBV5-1 TGCGCCAGCAGCTTGTGGAGTCCCGAGGGCGATGAGCAGTTCTTC CASSLWSPEGDEQFF
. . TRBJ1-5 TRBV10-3 TGTGCCATCAGTACCTCCAATCAGCCCCAGCATTTT CAISTSNQPQHF
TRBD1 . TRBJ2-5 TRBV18 TGTGCCAGCTCACCGCGACAGGGGGATGGGGAGACCCAGTACTTC CASSPRQGDGETQYF
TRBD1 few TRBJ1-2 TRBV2 TGTGCCAGCAGTGAAAACCAGGGGGTCAGCTATGGCTACACCTTC CASSENQGVSYGYTF
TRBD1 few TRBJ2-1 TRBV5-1 TGCGCCAGCAGCCATGACAGGGATGAGCAGTTCTTC CASSHDRDEQFF
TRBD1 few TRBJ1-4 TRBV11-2 TGTGCCAGCAGCTTAAGCCAGGGACAGGGATCTGAAAAACTGTTTTTT CASSLSQGQGSEKLFF
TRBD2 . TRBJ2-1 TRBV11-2 TGTGCCAGCAGCTTGACTAGCGGTTCCTACGGTGAGCAGTTCTTC CASSLTSGSYGEQFF
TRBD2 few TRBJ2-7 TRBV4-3 TGCGCCAGCAGCCAAGGGGCCGGGACTAGCACCTACGAGCAGTACTTC CASSQGAGTSTYEQYF
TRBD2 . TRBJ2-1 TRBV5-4 TGTGCCAGCAACGATCTAGCGGGGGGCCTGGCCTACAATGAGCAGTTCTTC CASNDLAGGLAYNEQFF
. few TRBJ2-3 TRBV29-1 TGCAGCGTTGACGAGAGGTACACAGATACGCAGTATTTT CSVDERYTDTQYF
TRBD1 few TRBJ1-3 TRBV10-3 TGTGCCATCAGAGGGACAGGTGTCGGAAACACCATATATTTT CAIRGTGVGNTIYF
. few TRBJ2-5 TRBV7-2 TGTGCCAGCAGCCGCCCAGGGTACCAAGAGACCCAGTACTTC CASSRPGYQETQYF
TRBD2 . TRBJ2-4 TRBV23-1 TGCGCCAGCAGTCAATCGCTAAGCGGGGGACTCCTAGCCAAAAACATTCAGTACTTC CASSQSLSGGLLAKNIQYF
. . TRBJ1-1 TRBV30 TGTGCCTGGAGGGGGAACACTGAAGCTTTCTTT CAWRGNTEAFF
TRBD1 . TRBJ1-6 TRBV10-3 TGTGCCATAGGGACAGGGAATTCACCCCTCCACTTT CAIGTGNSPLHF
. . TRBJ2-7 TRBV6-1 TGTGCCAGCAGTCCTTCCGGCACCTTGCGGCAGTACTTC CASSPSGTLRQYF
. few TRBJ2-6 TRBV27 TGTGCCAGCAGTCTGGGGTGGGACTCTGGGGCCAACGTCCTGACTTTC CASSLGWDSGANVLTF
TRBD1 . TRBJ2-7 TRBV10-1 TGCGCCAGCCCCAGGGACGGACAGGGGACTATCTACGAGCAGTACTTC CASPRDGQGTIYEQYF
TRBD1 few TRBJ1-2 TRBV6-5 TGTGCCAGCAGTGGGGGACAGGCTAACTATGGCTACACCTTC CASSGGQANYGYTF
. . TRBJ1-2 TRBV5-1 TGCGCCAGCAGCTTTGAAGTGTGGAACTATGGCTACACCTTC CASSFEVWNYGYTF
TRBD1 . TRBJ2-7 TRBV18 TGTGCCAGCTCACCACCAGTCGGACAGGGGGCTTCCCACGAGCAGTACTTC CASSPPVGQGASHEQYF
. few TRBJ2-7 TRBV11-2 TGTGCCAGCAGCTTAGTCTTCGGATACGAGCAGTACTTC CASSLVFGYEQYF
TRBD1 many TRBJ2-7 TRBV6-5 TGTGCCAGCAGTTACACCGGGACAGGGAACTACGAGCAGTACTTC CASSYTGTGNYEQYF
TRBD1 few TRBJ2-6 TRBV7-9 TGTGCCAGCAGCTTAGGCCCTACAGGGGTAGGGGCCAACGTCCTGACTTTC CASSLGPTGVGANVLTF
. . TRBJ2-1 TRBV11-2 TGTGCCAGCAGCTTCGCCGAACTAGCGCAGTTCTTC CASSFAELAQFF
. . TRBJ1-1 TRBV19 TGTGCCAGTAGTATGGGGGACATGAACACTGAAGCTTTCTTT CASSMGDMNTEAFF
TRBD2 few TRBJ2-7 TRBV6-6 TGTGCCAGCAGTCCCGGGACTAGCGACCTGGGAGGGCAGTACTTC CASSPGTSDLGGQYF
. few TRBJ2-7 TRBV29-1 TGCAGCGCCAGGAACTACGAGCAGTACTTC CSARNYEQYF
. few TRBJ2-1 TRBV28 TGTGCCAGCACCGCGGGAACAAATTCCTACAATGAGCAGTTCTTC CASTAGTNSYNEQFF
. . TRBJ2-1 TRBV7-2 TGTGCCAGCAGCCGTACAGGAGAGCAGTTCTTC CASSRTGEQFF
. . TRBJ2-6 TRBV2 TGTGCCAGCAGCCGACCTACCACTGGGGCCAACGTCCTGACTTTC CASSRPTTGANVLTF
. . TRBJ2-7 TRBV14 TGTGCCAGCAGCCCTCCCAGCTCCTACGAGCAGTACTTC CASSPPSSYEQYF
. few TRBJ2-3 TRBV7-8 TGTGCCAGCAGTCAGTCCCCTATCCGGGGGACAGATACGCAGTATTTT CASSQSPIRGTDTQYF
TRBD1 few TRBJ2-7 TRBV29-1 TGCAGCGTTGGACAGGGGCTCACCTACGAGCAGTACTTC CSVGQGLTYEQYF
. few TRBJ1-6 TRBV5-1 TGCGCCAGCAGCTTGGGACGGGGTGCCGGTTCACCCCTCCACTTT CASSLGRGAGSPLHF
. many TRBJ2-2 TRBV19 TGTGCCAGTGAGGGATGGGCCCCCGGGGAGCTGTTTTTT CASEGWAPGELFF
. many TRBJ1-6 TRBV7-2 TGTGCCAGCAGCTTAGGGGATTATAATTCACCCCTCCACTTT CASSLGDYNSPLHF